This is a list of T cell receptor beta chains from one sample in a study of cytomegalovirus exposure and HLA in healthy donors. Produced via immunoSEQ multiplex PCR; TCRdb's table is partial and in-frame only. This table holds about 170,000 clones, about 79% found once. Sequenced input: PBMCs. The source is a woman aged 45-60 years in good health and CMV-seronegative. CDR3s include the opening cysteine and the closing phenylalanine or tryptophan. The D gene is left open where the match is weak. A clone size is listed for some rows: how often the clone was seen (once, few, many), or a class if it is expanded.

D gene,clone size,V gene,J gene,CDR3 protein,CDR3 DNA
-,-,TRBV5-1,TRBJ2-7,CASSSGDVFSYEQYF,TGCGCCAGCAGTTCGGGAGATGTTTTTTCCTACGAGCAGTACTTC
-,-,TRBV27,TRBJ2-1,CASSLDSLGAVAYNEQFF,TGTGCCAGCAGTTTAGACTCCCTTGGGGCGGTGGCCTACAATGAGCAGTTCTTC
-,-,TRBV5-8,TRBJ1-2,CASRREGLGYGYTF,TGTGCCAGCCGAAGAGAGGGCCTGGGGTATGGCTACACCTTC
TRBD1,-,TRBV11-2,TRBJ1-2,CASSLATGGRGYTF,TGTGCCAGCAGCTTAGCGACAGGGGGTCGGGGCTACACCTTC
-,few,TRBV11-1,TRBJ2-5,CASSSHRDSGETQYF,TGTGCCAGCAGCTCCCACCGGGACTCAGGGGAGACCCAGTACTTC
TRBD2,-,TRBV4-2,TRBJ2-3,CASSQGSGGTDTQYF,TGTGCCAGCAGCCAAGGATCGGGAGGTACAGATACGCAGTATTTT
-,-,TRBV11-2,TRBJ2-5,CASSFGGGVSTETQYF,TGTGCCAGCAGCTTTGGGGGGGGCGTGAGTACGGAGACCCAGTACTTC
TRBD2,few,TRBV7-9,TRBJ2-1,CASTSPGLAGGNEQFF,TGTGCCAGCACCTCTCCGGGACTAGCGGGAGGAAATGAGCAGTTCTTC
TRBD1,-,TRBV27,TRBJ1-5,CASSGTASNQPQHF,TGTGCCAGCTCCGGGACAGCAAGCAATCAGCCCCAGCATTTT
-,-,TRBV27,TRBJ2-2,CASTQWEDGELFF,TGTGCCAGCACCCAGTGGGAGGACGGGGAGCTGTTTTTT
-,-,TRBV15,TRBJ1-5,CATSPPGGGNQPQHF,TGTGCCACCAGCCCACCGGGGGGCGGCAATCAGCCCCAGCATTTT
-,few,TRBV11-2,TRBJ2-5,CASSFSGPTGETQYF,TGTGCCAGCAGCTTTTCGGGGCCCACAGGGGAGACCCAGTACTTC
-,-,TRBV6-1,TRBJ2-5,CASGTHPRETQYF,TGTGCCAGCGGGACACACCCTAGGGAGACCCAGTACTTC
TRBD1,-,TRBV28,TRBJ2-7,CASSLGQGAGTLGEQYF,TGTGCCAGCAGTTTGGGACAGGGGGCAGGTACGTTGGGCGAGCAGTACTTC
-,-,TRBV5-1,TRBJ2-1,CASSLLGSPGYEQFF,TGCGCCAGCAGCTTGTTGGGTTCCCCCGGGTATGAGCAGTTCTTC
TRBD1,-,TRBV30,TRBJ1-6,CAWSVTRDRNNSPLHF,TGTGCCTGGAGCGTCACCCGGGACAGGAATAATTCCCCCCTCCACTTT
TRBD1,-,TRBV19,TRBJ2-7,CASSNSGQGLYEQYF,TGTGCCAGTAGTAACTCGGGACAGGGCCTCTACGAGCAGTACTTC
-,-,TRBV7-6,TRBJ1-1,CASSPGGLNTEAFF,TGTGCCAGCAGCCCCGGAGGGCTGAACACTGAAGCTTTCTTT
-,-,TRBV4-3,TRBJ1-2,CASSQAGRGDYGYTF,TGCGCCAGCAGCCAAGCGGGCCGGGGTGACTATGGCTACACCTTC
-,-,TRBV28,TRBJ1-5,CASSPNKSNQPQHF,TGTGCCAGCAGTCCCAACAAAAGCAATCAGCCCCAGCATTTT
-,-,TRBV29-1,TRBJ1-5,CSVTTGGSNQPQHF,TGCAGCGTCACAACAGGAGGGAGCAATCAGCCCCAGCATTTT
-,few,TRBV28,TRBJ2-7,CASSSIGTGPYEQYF,TGTGCCAGCAGTTCGATCGGAACAGGACCCTACGAGCAGTACTTC
TRBD1,-,TRBV5-1,TRBJ2-3,CASSLNRGDTDTQYF,TGCGCCAGCAGCTTGAACAGGGGAGACACAGATACGCAGTATTTT
-,-,TRBV9,TRBJ1-2,CASSVGGRGGYTF,TGTGCCAGCAGCGTAGGGGGGAGGGGTGGCTACACCTTC
-,-,TRBV6-1,TRBJ1-6,CASSAGSPLHF,TGTGCCAGCAGCGCAGGTTCACCCCTCCACTTT
-,-,TRBV7-2,TRBJ2-3,CASSSVSDTQYF,TGTGCCAGCAGCTCCGTATCAGATACGCAGTATTTT
-,few,TRBV13,TRBJ1-1,CASSRLPPTGLNTEAFF,TGTGCCAGCAGCCGCCTTCCACCCACAGGGCTGAACACTGAAGCTTTCTTT
TRBD1,few,TRBV7-2,TRBJ1-2,CASSLMFGDSNYGYTF,TGTGCCAGCAGCTTAATGTTTGGGGACAGCAACTATGGCTACACCTTC
TRBD1,few,TRBV15,TRBJ1-3,CATSRATGAGGNTIYF,TGTGCCACCAGCAGAGCGACAGGGGCTGGTGGAAACACCATATATTTT
-,-,TRBV6-1,TRBJ1-2,CASSEAGGPNYGYTF,TGTGCCAGCAGTGAAGCCGGGGGGCCCAACTATGGCTACACCTTC
TRBD2,-,TRBV28,TRBJ2-2,CASSFAGVETGELFF,TGTGCCAGCAGTTTTGCGGGAGTAGAAACCGGGGAGCTGTTTTTT
-,-,TRBV11-2,TRBJ1-6,CASSLGRGEWLSPLHF,TGTGCCAGCAGCTTAGGACGTGGGGAGTGGCTCTCACCCCTCCACTTT
-,-,TRBV27,TRBJ1-1,CASLRSVGGTEAFF,TGTGCCAGCTTGAGATCGGTAGGGGGCACTGAAGCTTTCTTT
-,-,TRBV13,TRBJ2-2,CASSLVGGSGELFF,TGTGCCAGCAGCTTAGTAGGGGGATCAGGGGAGCTGTTTTTT
TRBD1,-,TRBV10-1,TRBJ1-2,CASSESGQGQGTYGYTF,TGCGCCAGCAGTGAGAGCGGACAGGGTCAGGGGACCTATGGCTACACCTTC
TRBD2,-,TRBV27,TRBJ2-7,CASRQPAGESDEQYF,TGTGCCAGCAGACAACCAGCGGGGGAAAGTGACGAGCAGTACTTC
TRBD2,-,TRBV14,TRBJ2-7,CASSQGLAGGLEQYF,TGTGCCAGCAGCCAGGGACTAGCGGGGGGTTTGGAGCAGTACTTC
TRBD2,-,TRBV19,TRBJ2-1,CASSNERLAGISEQFF,TGTGCCAGTAGTAACGAGCGACTAGCGGGAATCTCGGAGCAGTTCTTC
-,few,TRBV10-2,TRBJ1-2,CASSESVGGYGYTF,TGCGCCAGCAGTGAGTCCGTAGGGGGCTATGGCTACACCTTC
TRBD1,-,TRBV28,TRBJ1-1,CASRKTGLGNTEAFF,TGTGCCAGCAGGAAGACAGGGCTGGGGAACACTGAAGCTTTCTTT
-,once,TRBV19,TRBJ1-2,CASSMGQGRSLGYTF,TGTGCCAGTAGTATGGGGCAGGGCCGGTCGCTCGGCTACACCTTC
TRBD1,-,TRBV27,TRBJ2-3,CAVQGESTDTQYF,TGTGCCGTACAGGGGGAGAGCACAGATACGCAGTATTTT